The sequence of this T cell receptor beta chain was determined in a study of metastatic and nonmetastatic thyroid tumors (dated by TCRdb to 2020 to 2021). Concerning the study at large: The researchers compared repertoires between peripheral blood samples and tumor or nodule tissue samples from patients with malignant or benign thyroid disease. What the research found in general, with its limitations: In both blood and tumor samples, TCR beta diversity was reported to be significantly higher in malignant tumors than in benign nodules.

In this sample, this clone turned up many times. Its specific antigen is unknown. Per-base qualities were not stored, and no clone one base away is much larger. No treatment had been received by any patient before thyroid surgery. Using T-cell receptor beta sequencing, the researchers looked back retrospectively at clinical samples from patients, gathered between about 2011 and 2019. V loses 3 bases at its end and J loses 2 bases; junction bases beyond the gene matches: 9. The CDR3 runs 17 amino acids, cysteine and phenylalanine included. Only the CDR3 region is kept as DNA, spanning 51 bases read in frame from base 1. According to the germline V gene (reference sequence), CDR1 reads DFQATT and CDR2 reads SNEGSKA. Libraries were prepared through PCR. Sequencing was carried out with an Illumina HiSeq 4000. High-throughput sequencing was used to profile the TCR beta-chain CDR3 region of each patient. The paper's processing steps were these. A classifier to discriminate distant-metastatic papillary thyroid cancer patients was built from CDR3 differences across clinicopathological groups. Repertoire diversity was assessed with the Shannon index, and tumor-blood repertoire similarity with the Morisita-Horn index. The public reads were reprocessed in TCRdb via fastp at Q25 and MiXCR, keeping in-frame beta chains. These V and J calls derive from TCRdb rather than the authors' analysis. This sample holds about 25,000 clones; roughly 22% were observed only once. 4.4% of the sample goes to the ten largest clones.

The receptor comes from a female donor with papillary thyroid cancer or a benign thyroid nodule (not recorded which). Some clones in this sample may be carry-over from other donors' samples. The V gene is TRBV20-1 and the J gene is TRBJ1-5, with TRBD1 identical over 11 junction bases. Sequenced material: adjacent normal tissue. The base sequence is TGCAGTGCTAGTGGGACAGGGGGTTCGATAGGCAATCAGCCCCAGCATTTT. Its product reads: CSASGTGGSIGNQPQHF.